This T cell receptor beta chain comes out of a study of T cells after yellow fever vaccination. Of note for this clonotype: At one boundary the junction diverges from the germline segment, which might be a read error.

Synthesis of TCR cDNA relied on 5'RACE template switching, which attached a universal primer site and UMIs. TCRdb re-derived calls from the 5' RACE reads in MiXCR, one entry per CDR3 protein. The table lists approximately 550,000 distinct CDR3 sequences, approximately 13% of them singletons, with 11% to 15% in the top ten. The sequenced sample was PBMCs, obtained on the day of the yellow fever booster vaccination. This TCR was sampled from a man aged 25 to 40 who received the YFV17D yellow fever vaccine.

The CDR3 is CASSLSEPGLAGYNEQFF. CDR3 nucleotides: TGTGCTAGCAGCTTATCCGAACCGGGACTAGCGGGATACAATGAGCAGTTCTTC. The chain has TRBV7-7 and TRBJ2-1, with 13 bases identical to TRBD2. Germline-derived CDR1 and CDR2 are SSHAT and FNYEAQ (reference sequence). The CDR3 loop spans 18 amino acids. The complete variable domain, with remaining parts taken from reference TRBV7-7 and TRBJ2-1, reads GAGVSQSPRYKVTKRGQDVTLRCDPISSHATLYWYQQALGQGPEFLTYFNYEAQPDKSGLPSDRFSAERPEGSISTLTIQRTEQRDSAMYRCASSLSEPGLAGYNEQFFGPGTRLTVL.